This TCR beta chain appears in the sequencing data of a study of graft-versus-host responses after intestinal transplantation (dated by TCRdb to the early 2020s). Context from the whole study: The transplants that recipients received were multivisceral, liver-intestinal, or isolated intestinal. Every recipient was given anti-thymocyte globulin induction, then maintenance tacrolimus and steroids for 2 to 3 years. Donor T cell macrochimerism was defined as a peak of at least 4% donor T cells among recipient peripheral blood mononuclear cells. Rather than going through the commercial service, samples from three later patients were sequenced in-house on an Illumina MiSeq and processed with MiXCR. To identify alloreactive clones, pre-transplant mixed lymphocyte reaction products were sequenced and then compared with unstimulated pre-transplant donor and recipient T cells. Of the 20 to 30 intestinal transplant recipients enrolled in the cohort, one of whom was a retransplant, a few patients without pretransplant specimens were excluded. After intestinal transplantation, graft-versus-host and host-versus-graft alloreactive T cell clones were followed in the graft, circulation and bone marrow using bulk TCR-beta CDR3 sequencing. Here is what the overall study found, with its caveats: The conclusions were limited by the relatively low number and heterogeneity of the intestinal transplant patients. High GvH to HvG T cell clonal ratios were observed in the allografts of patients with donor T cell macrochimerism. Early after transplant, peak levels of circulating GvH clones were found to be associated with declines in HvG clones. GvH clones were detected in recipient bone marrow, and some appeared earlier in ileal mucosa or blood, consistent with an intestinal mucosal origin.

The method was the immunoSEQ multiplex PCR assay. Adaptive Biotechnologies carried out high-throughput TCR-beta CDR3 sequencing of genomic DNA for most patients. As for the authors' bioinformatics: Adaptive's ImmunoSEQ software was the source of the TCR sequencing data for 15 to 20 patients, while a few other patients were processed with MiXCR and VDJtools. CDR3 nucleotide sequences shared between donor and recipient were removed because the origin of such sequences could not be assigned. To count as alloreactive, a clone needed at least 2-fold expansion over unstimulated cells and a minimum CFSE-low frequency of 0.002% (template counts) or 0.001% (read counts). Mappable clones were those detected in sequenced pre-transplant spleen, lymph node, or MLR CFSE-low populations of the donor or recipient. The cumulative frequency of alloreactive clones was calculated as a percentage of all sequences, weighted by copy number. TCRdb took this table from immuneACCESS and kept in-frame rearrangements with V and J called. Such tables lack part of the clones; where checked against another copy, unresolved V genes explain under half of the gap, and the rest is unexplained. From that table come the V and J calls and clone size; the DNA was used to work out D and trimming. The sample contains some 40,000 clones, roughly 93% of them found a single time. About 3.5% of the sample belongs to the ten largest clones.

In the case of this clone: This receptor's antigen is unknown. No qualities accompany the bases; no much larger clone lies one base away.

V was cut back by 6 bases and J by 8 bases, leaving a gap of 17 bases between them. Taken from cysteine to phenylalanine, the CDR3 has 14 residues. The CDR3 DNA has 42 bases and is translated from base 1. For CDR1 and CDR2, the germline V gene lists MNHEY and SVGAGI. In the first month after transplant, blood samples were collected up to 4 times, and after that at least monthly when available. The TCR sequence derives from a human patient who received an intestinal transplant, so some T cells may come from the graft donor. Sequences were derived from PBMCs, sampled around 720 days after intestinal transplantation. The chain is assembled from TRBV6-5 and TRBJ1-3; the D gene is unclear. The DNA sequence is as follows: TGTGCCAGCAGCCGCGGTCGCGAGGTAGACACCATATATTTT. It translates as CASSRGREVDTIYF.